These T cell receptor beta chains were read from a single sample in a study of blood T cell repertoires in COVID-19. Method: immunoSEQ multiplex PCR; TCRdb's copy keeps in-frame clones and lacks some. This repertoire shows under 200,000 clones, roughly 90% found once; its top ten account for approximately 11%. Source material: peripheral blood. These TCRs come from a woman in her sixties or seventies with COVID-19, enrolled during active disease. The CDR3 runs from the conserved cysteine through the conserved F or W. A D gene is named only where the DNA matches it firmly. Size is omitted from some rows. Given values are once, few, many or a class for expanded clones.

D	V	J	size	DNA	CDR3
NA	TRBV28	TRBJ2-1	once	TGTGCCAGCAGGAGACAGTACAATGAGCAGTTCTTC	CASRRQYNEQFF
NA	TRBV10-3	TRBJ2-7	NA	TGTGCCATCAGTGCGGGGGGCTATGGCGAGCAGTACTTC	CAISAGGYGEQYF
NA	TRBV6-6	TRBJ2-1	NA	TGTGCCAGCAGTACAGGACAAAACAATGAGCAGTTCTTC	CASSTGQNNEQFF
NA	TRBV9	TRBJ2-7	NA	TGTGCCAGCAGCGTAGTTCCTTCTGCCTACGAGCAGTACTTC	CASSVVPSAYEQYF
TRBD1	TRBV6-5	TRBJ1-1	once	TGTGCCAGCTCGGGCAGCTGGACAGGCGCTTTCTTT	CASSGSWTGAFF
TRBD1	TRBV6-5	TRBJ1-4	NA	TGTGCCGTGACGGGACCGGGACAGGGTAAACTGTTTTTT	CAVTGPGQGKLFF
TRBD2	TRBV4-2	TRBJ2-7	NA	TGTGCCAGCAGCCAAGGGGAGGGGCCAGGGCAGTACTTC	CASSQGEGPGQYF
NA	TRBV11-2	TRBJ1-1	NA	TGTGCCAGCAGCTTAGAAGAGGTCTGGAACACTGAAGCTTTCTTT	CASSLEEVWNTEAFF
NA	TRBV7-2	TRBJ2-6	NA	TGTGCCAGCAGCTTAGACCTACCAGGCACCGGTGGGGCCAACGTCCTGACTTTC	CASSLDLPGTGGANVLTF
TRBD1	TRBV5-1	TRBJ1-2	NA	TGCGCCAGCAGCCCGACAGGGGCGGAGTGGGGCTACACCTTC	CASSPTGAEWGYTF
NA	TRBV7-2	TRBJ2-3	NA	TGTGCCAGCAGCCAGAGGCTCACAGATACGCAGTATTTT	CASSQRLTDTQYF
TRBD1	TRBV30	TRBJ1-5	once	TGTGCCTGGAGTGTACAGGGGGAACAGCCCCAGCATTTT	CAWSVQGEQPQHF
TRBD2	TRBV14	TRBJ2-3	NA	TGTGCCAGCAGCCAAGCGGCGGGAGTAAGAGATACGCAGTATTTT	CASSQAAGVRDTQYF
NA	TRBV2	TRBJ2-1	NA	TGTGCCAGCAGTCAGGTGGGCAATGAGCAGTTCTTC	CASSQVGNEQFF
NA	TRBV28	TRBJ2-7	once	TGTGCCAGCAGATATCGACAGGAAGGGTACTCCTACGAGCAGTACTTC	CASRYRQEGYSYEQYF
TRBD2	TRBV7-2	TRBJ2-1	NA	TGTGCCAGCAGCTTAGTGGGAGGGCGCTCCTACAATGAGCAGTTCTTC	CASSLVGGRSYNEQFF
TRBD2	TRBV10-2	TRBJ2-1	NA	TGCGCCAGCAGCTGGACTAGCGGGACGTATGAGCAGTTCTTC	CASSWTSGTYEQFF
TRBD2	TRBV4-3	TRBJ2-3	NA	TGCGCCAGCAGCCAAGTAACTAGCGGGGGGGGCACAGATACGCAGTATTTT	CASSQVTSGGGTDTQYF
TRBD1	TRBV19	TRBJ2-7	NA	TGTGCCAGTAGTTCGACAGGGGGCTACGAGCAGTACTTC	CASSSTGGYEQYF
NA	TRBV4-3	TRBJ2-3	NA	TGCGCCAGCAGTAATTGGAGAGATACGCAGTATTTT	CASSNWRDTQYF
TRBD1	TRBV6-6	TRBJ1-3	NA	TGTGCCAGCAGTCCGGAGGGGACAGGGCATAAATTCTCTGGAAACACCATATATTTT	CASSPEGTGHKFSGNTIYF
TRBD2	TRBV6-5	TRBJ2-7	NA	TGTGCCAGCGCCCCCGGACTAGTGTCCTACGAGCAGTACTTC	CASAPGLVSYEQYF
TRBD2	TRBV7-7	TRBJ2-7	NA	TGTGCTAGCAGCCCCGTAGCGGGAGGCTCCTACGAGCAGTACTTC	CASSPVAGGSYEQYF
NA	TRBV5-1	TRBJ2-1	NA	TGCGCCAGCAGCTTGGCGCGGGCTGGACCCAATGAGCAGTTCTTC	CASSLARAGPNEQFF
NA	TRBV7-2	TRBJ1-2	NA	TGTGCCAGCAGCTTAGATGGCGGGACTTATGGCTACACCTTC	CASSLDGGTYGYTF
TRBD2	TRBV28	TRBJ2-1	NA	TGTGCCAGCAGTTTGCCCGGACTAGAGAACTACAATGAGCAGTTCTTC	CASSLPGLENYNEQFF
NA	TRBV3-1/TRBV3-2	TRBJ1-1	NA	TGTGCCAGCAGCCAACAGGGGAACACTGAAGCTTTCTTT	CASSQQGNTEAFF
NA	TRBV5-1	TRBJ2-1	NA	TGCGCCAGCAGCCCGTTACAGGGTCCCCACAATGAGCAGTTCTTC	CASSPLQGPHNEQFF
NA	TRBV6-5	TRBJ2-1	NA	TGTGCCAGCAGTTACTCGGCGGGACGGTACAATGAGCAGTTCTTC	CASSYSAGRYNEQFF
TRBD1	TRBV7-3	TRBJ1-2	NA	TGTGCCAGCAGCCTCAGCGGGGGACAGGGAAATATTGACTATGGCTACACCTTC	CASSLSGGQGNIDYGYTF
TRBD1	TRBV19	TRBJ2-7	NA	TGTGCCAGTACAGAGACAGGGGCCTACGAGCAGTACTTC	CASTETGAYEQYF
TRBD1	TRBV19	TRBJ1-4	once	TGTGCCAGTAGTCCACCGGGACAGCCTAATGAAAAACTGTTTTTT	CASSPPGQPNEKLFF
NA	TRBV11-3	TRBJ2-2	NA	TGTGCCAGCAGCTTACGGGTTGGCGGGGAGCTGTTTTTT	CASSLRVGGELFF
NA	TRBV7-3	TRBJ2-3	NA	TGTGCCAGCAGCTCCGCCGGCGGGAAAAGAGATACGCAGTATTTT	CASSSAGGKRDTQYF
TRBD1	TRBV5-6	TRBJ2-1	NA	TGTGCCAGCAGCCCCAGGGGGCTGAGCTCCTACAATGAGCAGTTCTTC	CASSPRGLSSYNEQFF
NA	TRBV9	TRBJ1-1	once	TGTGCCAGCAGCGTAGGTCCTCGGGGAATGAACACTGAAGCTTTCTTT	CASSVGPRGMNTEAFF
NA	TRBV3-1/TRBV3-2	TRBJ1-5	NA	TGTGCCAGCAGCCAAGTCCGGGGTGATCAGCCCCAGCATTTT	CASSQVRGDQPQHF
NA	TRBV6-5	TRBJ1-3	NA	TGTGCCAGCACCCGAGATTATGGAAACACCATATATTTT	CASTRDYGNTIYF
TRBD1	TRBV7-6	TRBJ1-4	NA	TGTGCCAGCAGCTCGACAGGGGGCGTTGAAAAACTGTTTTTT	CASSSTGGVEKLFF